This T cell receptor (beta chain) was identified during a study of cytomegalovirus exposure and HLA in healthy donors. Study outcomes and limitations: Later on, an analysis found that several of the most significant clusters appeared to be linked to common viral pathogens, which included parvovirus B19.

Healthy bone marrow donors made up the donors. As regards this clone: No antigen is known for it.

PCR primers comprised 60 Vbeta and 13 Jbeta primers. Sequenced by immunoSEQ multiplex PCR; TCRdb stores in-frame clones only, minus some. The sample yields some 120,000 clones, 74% seen once. The V gene lost 7 bases and the J gene lost 3 bases, with 10 bases spanning the gap. The length of the CDR3 is 13 residues. Germline loops: CDR1 SNHLY, CDR2 FYNNEI. This receptor was obtained from a woman between 50 and 59 years old in good health and CMV-seropositive. The source material was PBMCs. This chain connects TRBV2 to TRBJ2-1, with D maybe TRBD1 (5 bases). The CDR3 sequence is CASTAQGYNEQFF. The DNA of the CDR3 is TGTGCCAGCACCGCTCAGGGCTACAATGAGCAGTTCTTC.